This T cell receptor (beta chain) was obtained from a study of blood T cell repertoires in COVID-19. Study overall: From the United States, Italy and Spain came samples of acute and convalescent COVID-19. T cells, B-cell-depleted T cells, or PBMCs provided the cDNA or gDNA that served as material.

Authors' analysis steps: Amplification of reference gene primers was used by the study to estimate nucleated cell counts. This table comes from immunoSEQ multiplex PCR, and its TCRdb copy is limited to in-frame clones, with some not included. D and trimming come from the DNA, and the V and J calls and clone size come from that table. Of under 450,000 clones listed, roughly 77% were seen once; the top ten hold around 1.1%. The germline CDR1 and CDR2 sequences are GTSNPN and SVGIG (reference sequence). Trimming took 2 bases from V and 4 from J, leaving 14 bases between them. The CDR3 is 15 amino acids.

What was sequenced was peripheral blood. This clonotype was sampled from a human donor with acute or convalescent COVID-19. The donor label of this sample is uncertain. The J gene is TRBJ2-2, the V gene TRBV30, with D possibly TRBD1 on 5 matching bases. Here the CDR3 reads CAWSLQGVVTGELFF. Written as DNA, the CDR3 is TGTGCCTGGAGTTTGCAGGGTGTCGTCACCGGGGAGCTGTTTTTT.